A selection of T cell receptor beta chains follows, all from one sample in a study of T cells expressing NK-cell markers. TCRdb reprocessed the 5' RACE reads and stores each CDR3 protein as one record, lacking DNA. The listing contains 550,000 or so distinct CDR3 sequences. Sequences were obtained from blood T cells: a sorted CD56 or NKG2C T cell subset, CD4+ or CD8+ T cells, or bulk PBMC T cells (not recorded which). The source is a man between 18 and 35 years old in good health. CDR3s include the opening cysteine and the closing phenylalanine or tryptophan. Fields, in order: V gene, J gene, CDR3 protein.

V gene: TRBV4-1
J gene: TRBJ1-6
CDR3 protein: CASSPTGTGNSPLHF

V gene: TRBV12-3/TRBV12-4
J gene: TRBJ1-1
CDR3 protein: CASRIPPRPFF

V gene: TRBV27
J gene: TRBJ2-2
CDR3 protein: CASSLSWTVSGELFF

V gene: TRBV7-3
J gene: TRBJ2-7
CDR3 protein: CASSSAGGSYEQYF

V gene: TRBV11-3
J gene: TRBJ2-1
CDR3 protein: CASSAGGYYNEQFF

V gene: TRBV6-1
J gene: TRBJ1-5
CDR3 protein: CASSRDVYSNQPQHF

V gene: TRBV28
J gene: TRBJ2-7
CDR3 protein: CASMTSPGNEQYF

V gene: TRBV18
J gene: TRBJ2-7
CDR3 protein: CASSPGTGLSYEQYF

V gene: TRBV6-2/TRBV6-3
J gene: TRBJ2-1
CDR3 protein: CASSLWTSGYNEQFF

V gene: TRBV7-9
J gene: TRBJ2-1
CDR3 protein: CASSFGTGSLSPYNEQFF

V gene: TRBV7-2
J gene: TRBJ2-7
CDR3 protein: CASSTEDSHFSYEQYF

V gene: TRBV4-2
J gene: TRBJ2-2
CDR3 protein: CASSQETRRSGELFF

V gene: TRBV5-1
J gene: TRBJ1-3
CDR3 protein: CASSPGTGMFGVSGNTIYF

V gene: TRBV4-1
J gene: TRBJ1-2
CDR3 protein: CASSQVQGMGNYGYTF

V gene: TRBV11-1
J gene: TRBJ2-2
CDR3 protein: CASSLRFSSGRTYRELFF

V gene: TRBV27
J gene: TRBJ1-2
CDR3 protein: CASSPFPLLVNGYTF

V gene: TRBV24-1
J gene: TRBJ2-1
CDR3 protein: CATSGSPWFGGSLNEQFF

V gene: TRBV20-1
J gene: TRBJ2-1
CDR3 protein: CSAPHHSREASYNEQFF

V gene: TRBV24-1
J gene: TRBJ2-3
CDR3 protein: CATSDSTGADTQYF

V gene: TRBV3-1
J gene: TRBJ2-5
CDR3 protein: CASSQVEGYQETQYF

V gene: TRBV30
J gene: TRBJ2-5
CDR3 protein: CAWSGGVKETQYF

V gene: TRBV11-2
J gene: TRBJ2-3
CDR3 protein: CASSRLRWDTQYF

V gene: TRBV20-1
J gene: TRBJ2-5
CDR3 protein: CSAPTSGRSETQYF

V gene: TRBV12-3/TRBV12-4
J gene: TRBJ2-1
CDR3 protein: CASVAGREQFF

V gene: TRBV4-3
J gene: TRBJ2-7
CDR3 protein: CASSPTSGALEQYF

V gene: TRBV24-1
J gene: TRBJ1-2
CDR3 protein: CATSEQSGYGYTF

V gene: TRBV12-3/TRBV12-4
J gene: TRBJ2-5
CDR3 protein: CASSPPGQGATQYF

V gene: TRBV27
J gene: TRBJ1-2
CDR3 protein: CATVGGSGYTF

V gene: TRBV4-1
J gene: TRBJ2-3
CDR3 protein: CASEDGRADTQYF

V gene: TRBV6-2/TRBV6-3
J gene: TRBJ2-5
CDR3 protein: CASSGLQGLGETQYF

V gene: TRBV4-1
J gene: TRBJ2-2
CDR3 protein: CASSLGGAGNTGELFF

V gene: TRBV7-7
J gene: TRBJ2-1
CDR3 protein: CASSLAASGIPTEQFF

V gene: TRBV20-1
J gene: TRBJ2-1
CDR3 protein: CSARGGQALAYNEQFF

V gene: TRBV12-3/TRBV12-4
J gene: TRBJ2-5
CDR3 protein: CASYETGKETQYF

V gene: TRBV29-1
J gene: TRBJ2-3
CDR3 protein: CSVVPYLRLAGEFTDTQYF

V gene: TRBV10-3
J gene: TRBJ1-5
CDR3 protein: CAISDWDSNQPQHF

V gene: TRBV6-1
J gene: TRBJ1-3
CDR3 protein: CASRARDRLTSGNTIYF

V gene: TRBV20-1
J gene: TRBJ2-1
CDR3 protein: CSATNRDRGYNEQFF

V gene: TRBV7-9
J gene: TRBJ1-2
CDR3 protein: CASSWDVVGYTF

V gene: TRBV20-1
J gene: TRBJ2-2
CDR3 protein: CSARRAGRYGGELFF

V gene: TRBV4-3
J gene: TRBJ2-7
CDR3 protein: CASSRDRTSGTYEQYF

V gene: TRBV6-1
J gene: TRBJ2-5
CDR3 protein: CASTPGQGKTQYF

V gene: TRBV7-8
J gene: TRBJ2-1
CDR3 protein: CASSYDGARSYNEQFF

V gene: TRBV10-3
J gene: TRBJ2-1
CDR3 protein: CAISGLAGSSEQFF

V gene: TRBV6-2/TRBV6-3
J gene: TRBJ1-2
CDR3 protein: CASRPNGQTYGYTF